Each of the 24 T cell receptor beta chains below was sequenced from the same sample in a study of blood T cell repertoires in COVID-19 (dated by TCRdb to 2019 to 2021). The library was generated by the immunoSEQ multiplex PCR assay. TCRdb obtained this table from immuneACCESS and retained in-frame rearrangements with V and J assigned. These tables miss some clones; where compared with another copy, unresolved V genes account for less than half of the shortfall, and the remainder is unexplained. The sample yields over 200,000 clones; 88% were counted once. Together, the top ten hold around 0.7% of the sample. Sample: peripheral blood. These receptors originate from a human donor in a cohort sampled during active COVID-19.

This clone was counted between two and nine times. The chain has TRBV2 and TRBJ2-7, with 10 bases aligning to TRBD2. This CDR3 is built from 13 residues. The germline V gene has CDR1 SNHLY and CDR2 FYNNEI. V lost 10 bases, J lost 2 bases, and 5 bases stayed unmatched. For the CDR3, the DNA is TGTGCCATCGCAGCGGGAGGGCCCTACGAGCAGTACTTC. Residues: CAIAAGGPYEQYF.

The chain employs TRBV30 and TRBJ1-3; D remains ambiguous. CDR1 is GTSNPN and CDR2 is SVGIG in the germline V gene (reference sequence). There are 12 residues in the CDR3. V lost 2 bases, J lost 4 bases, and 6 bases lay in between. CDR3 sequence (DNA): TGTGCCTGGAGTCCAGGAGGAAACACCATATATTTT. This gives the protein CAWSPGGNTIYF.

A remark on this clone: At the DNA level, this CDR3 is encoded by other sequences in the same sample as well. The J gene is TRBJ2-7, the V gene TRBV11-2; 8 bases are shared with TRBD1. V was clipped by 5 bases and J by 1 base; unmatched bases: 4. Germline CDR1 reads SGHAT; CDR2 reads FQNNGV. This CDR3 spans 14 amino acids. The CDR3 here is CASSLGTGSYEQYF. The CDR3 DNA follows: TGTGCCAGCAGCCTCGGGACAGGTTCCTACGAGCAGTACTTC.

CDR3 amino acids: CASSLQYRQGATSQYF. Written as DNA, the CDR3 is TGTGCCAGCAGCCTCCAATATAGACAGGGGGCTACCAGTCAGTACTTC. The chain employs TRBV7-9 and TRBJ2-5; 10 nucleotides match TRBD1. Germline V lookup: CDR1 SEHNR, CDR2 FQNEAQ (reference sequence). Losses at the gene ends were 5 bases for V and 11 bases for J; bases not matched to a gene: 17. The CDR3 extends over 16 amino acids.

The table lists this clone with a count of one. J is TRBJ1-2 and V is TRBV5-1; D might be TRBD1 (5 bases). CDR1 is SGHRS and CDR2 is YFSETQ in the germline V gene. The CDR3 has 15 residues. V lost 2 bases to trimming and J lost 1 base, with 12 bases between them. The CDR3 nucleotides are TGCGCCAGCAGCTTCAGGGTGGACCTTAACTATGGCTACACCTTC. Amino acids: CASSFRVDLNYGYTF.

The J gene is TRBJ2-7, the V gene TRBV6-1; TRBD1 matches at 7 bases. CDR3 length equals 15 residues. Germline CDR1 reads MNHNS; CDR2 reads SASEGT. Unmatched junction bases numbered 7, after V lost 5 bases and J lost 0 bases. The CDR3 loop reads CASSNPQGSSYEQYF. DNA of the CDR3: TGTGCCAGCAGTAACCCACAGGGGAGCTCCTACGAGCAGTACTTC.

Here the CDR3 DNA reads TGTGCCAGCAAAAGGGGACACTCTGGGGCCAACGTCCTGACTTTC. It yields the protein CASKRGHSGANVLTF. The V gene is TRBV28, the J gene TRBJ2-6, with D perhaps TRBD1 (6 bases). The germline CDR1 and CDR2 sequences are MDHEN and SYDVKM. This CDR3 has 15 residues. V lost 7 bases and J lost 0, with 10 bases in between.

The V and J genes are TRBV6-2 or TRBV6-3 and TRBJ1-2, with D tentatively TRBD1 (5 bases). V was clipped by 6 bases and J by 4 bases, with 12 bases between them. There are 13 residues in the CDR3. Germline values: CDR1 MNHEY, CDR2 SVGEGT. CDR3 sequence (DNA): TGTGCCAGCAGCCCAGCAGGGTTCTATGGCTACACCTTC. Translated, it gives CASSPAGFYGYTF.

The chain employs TRBV24-1 and TRBJ2-3, with 8 nucleotides matching TRBD2. V dropped 0 bases and J dropped 6; count of bases not matched to a gene: 4. Germline CDR1 reads KGHDR; CDR2 reads SFDVKD. The length of the CDR3 is 15 residues. The CDR3 is CATSDLRAGDDTQYF. The DNA for the CDR3 is TGTGCCACCAGTGATTTGCGAGCGGGAGACGATACGCAGTATTTT.

Details on this clone: One end of the junction does not line up with germline, which may come from a read error. This chain connects TRBV6-4 to TRBJ2-7, with TRBD1 identical over 9 bases. Germline V gene lookup returns CDR1 MRHNA and CDR2 SNTAGT. This CDR3 is built from 14 residues. The CDR3, as DNA: TGTGCCAGCAGTGACTCGACCCTTGGGACAGGGACTATCTTC. Its protein product is CASSDSTLGTGTIF.

This clone has just one count. The chain is built from TRBV11-2 and TRBJ2-7; 7 nucleotides match TRBD2. After removal of 3 bases from V and 5 bases from J, the junction contained 7 bases not matched to a gene. From germline, CDR1 is SGHAT and CDR2 FQNNGV. The CDR3 totals 14 residues. The CDR3 sequence: CASSFRLARDEQYF. The CDR3 DNA follows: TGTGCCAGCAGCTTTAGACTAGCTAGGGACGAGCAGTACTTC.

The CDR3 reads CASQDSLLKNTEAFF. The CDR3 DNA sequence: TGTGCCAGCCAAGACAGCCTATTAAAGAACACTGAAGCTTTCTTT. This chain connects TRBV11-2 to TRBJ1-1, with a possible D match to TRBD1 (5 bases). V was pared by 8 bases and J by 1 base, with 17 bases between. This CDR3 spans 15 amino acids. Germline V gene data show CDR1 as SGHAT and CDR2 as FQNNGV.

This clone appeared once. The chain has TRBV29-1 and TRBJ1-2; D uncertain. V was trimmed by 2 bases and J by 2 bases, leaving 6 bases between them. Germline CDR1 reads SQVTM; CDR2 reads ANQGSEA. The CDR3 extends over 12 amino acids. CDR3 in DNA: TGCAGCGTTGAACTCCAGAACTATGGCTACACCTTC. Translated: CSVELQNYGYTF.

This chain uses TRBV9 with TRBJ1-2; 7 bases match TRBD1. The V segment lost 3 bases and the J segment 4 bases; nucleotides outside the gene matches: 12. CDR3 length: 16 residues. The germline CDR1 and CDR2 sequences are SGDLS and YYNGEE. CDR3: CASSGRDRYHIYGYTF. In DNA form, the CDR3 reads TGTGCCAGCAGCGGCCGGGACAGATATCACATCTATGGCTACACCTTC.

The chain recombines TRBV5-1 with TRBJ2-1; possibly TRBD1 for D (5 bases). Deletions cut 4 bases from V and 5 bases from J, with 16 bases between. Germline V lookup: CDR1 SGHRS, CDR2 YFSETQ. This CDR3 contains 15 residues. CDR3 DNA sequence: TGCGCCAGCAGCCCCATCCGGACAAGCAACAATGAGCAGTTCTTC. Amino acid sequence: CASSPIRTSNNEQFF.

The V and J genes are TRBV11-3 and TRBJ2-5; the D gene is possibly TRBD1 (6 bases). The V gene's germline CDR1 is SGHNT and CDR2 YENEEA. CDR3 length: 15 amino acids. Trimming took 6 bases from V and 1 from J, leaving 15 bases between them. CDR3 nucleotide sequence: TGTGCCAGCAGTACAGACGGACAGTCCCAAGAGACCCAGTACTTC. This sequence encodes CASSTDGQSQETQYF.

This clone occurred once. The chain employs TRBV23-1 and TRBJ1-3, with D possibly matching TRBD1 (6 bases). TRBV23-1 has ORF status, its function being uncertain. CDR3 length equals 16 residues. The V end was cut by 6 bases, the J end by 0 bases, with 15 bases between. The DNA of the CDR3 is TGCGCCAGCAGCGGGGGGCCCCACCACTCTGGAAACACCATATATTTT. Protein sequence: CASSGGPHHSGNTIYF.

The chain combines TRBV20-1 with TRBJ1-2; TRBD1 agrees at 8 bases. The CDR3 totals 11 residues. Germline V lookup: CDR1 DFQATT, CDR2 SNEGSKA (reference sequence). Trimming removed 4 bases from V and 7 bases from J; junction bases left unmatched: 2. The CDR3 sequence is CSATGGSGYTF. CDR3 in DNA: TGCAGTGCTACAGGGGGCAGTGGCTACACCTTC.

The gene calls are TRBV5-1 and TRBJ2-2; TRBD1 matches at 9 bases. V shed 4 bases and J 4 bases; nucleotides not matched to a gene: 5. The CDR3 totals 15 residues. Germline CDR1 SGHRS, CDR2 YFSETQ. CDR3 sequence: CASSRDRAGTGELFF. CDR3 nucleotides: TGCGCCAGCAGCCGGGACAGGGCAGGCACCGGGGAGCTGTTTTTT. The full variable domain, in which reference TRBV5-1 and TRBJ2-2 provide the parts outside the CDR3, is KAGVTQTPRYLIKTRGQQVTLSCSPISGHRSVSWYQQTPGQGLQFLFEYFSETQRNKGNFPGRFSGRQFSNSRSEMNVSTLELGDSALYLCASSRDRAGTGELFFGEGSRLTVL.

This rearrangement joins TRBV2 to TRBJ2-2, with a possible D match to TRBD2 (5 bases). This CDR3 has 15 amino acids. The ends were cut back, 3 bases at V and 4 bases at J, with 12 bases in the middle. Per germline, CDR1 SNHLY and CDR2 FYNNEI. CDR3 DNA sequence: TGTGCCAGCAGTGAGGGTCTAGCTGGCACCGGGGAGCTGTTTTTT. It is translated as CASSEGLAGTGELFF.

V and J are TRBV18 and TRBJ1-4; D is possibly TRBD1 (5 bases). The length of the CDR3 is 12 residues. CDR1 and CDR2 from the germline V gene are KGHSH and LQKENI. The V end was cut by 3 bases, the J end by 15 bases, with 14 bases between. As DNA, the CDR3 is TGTGCCAGCTCACCCGGGGAGGGGCCGGTGTTTTTT. Translation gives CASSPGEGPVFF.

In the case of this clone: Germline and junction disagree at one end, which may indicate a read error. The V and J genes are TRBV2 and TRBJ1-4, with 10 bases aligning to TRBD1. In germline, CDR1 is SNHLY, CDR2 FYNNEI. The CDR3 runs 14 residues. CDR3 in amino acids: CASIERQGAQKLFF. The DNA for the CDR3 is TGTGCCAGCATTGAAAGACAGGGGGCGCAGAAACTGTTTTTT. Complete variable domain (other parts from reference TRBV2 and TRBJ1-4): EPEVTQTPSHQVTQMGQEVILRCVPISNHLYFYWYRQILGQKVEFLVSFYNNEISEKSEIFDDQFSVERPDGSNFTLKIRSTKLEDSAMYFCASIERQGAQKLFFGSGTQLSVL.

The chain has TRBV18 and TRBJ2-7; 10 positions match TRBD1. The CDR3 is made up of 15 amino acids. Germline lookup yields CDR1 KGHSH and CDR2 LQKENI. V dropped 1 base and J dropped 5; count of bases not matched to a gene: 5. CDR3 in amino acids: CASSPQRDRGHEQYF. The CDR3 region has the DNA TGTGCCAGCTCACCACAGCGGGACAGGGGACACGAGCAGTACTTC.

This clone was seen a single time. The J gene is TRBJ1-5, the V gene TRBV30; the match to TRBD1 covers 7 bases. CDR3 length: 13 residues. V lost 1 base and J lost 7; bases outside the gene matches: 4. Germline CDR1 reads GTSNPN; CDR2 reads SVGIG (reference sequence). The CDR3 loop is CAWSDRGVQPQHF. The CDR3, as DNA: TGTGCCTGGAGTGACAGGGGTGTCCAGCCCCAGCATTTT. The whole variable domain, remainder taken from reference TRBV30 and TRBJ1-5, is SQTIHQWPATLVQPVGSPLSLECTVEGTSNPNLYWYRQAAGRGLQLLFYSVGIGQISSEVPQNLSASRPQDRQFILSSKKLLLSDSGFYLCAWSDRGVQPQHFGDGTRLSIL.